This is a list of T cell receptor beta chains from one sample in a study of cytomegalovirus exposure and HLA in healthy donors. TCRdb's table, derived via immunoSEQ multiplex PCR, lists solely in-frame clones and lacks some. The sample has about 280,000 clones, around nine tenths seen once. Sample: PBMCs. The receptors shown here come from a woman aged 18-30 years in good health and CMV-seronegative. Both conserved end residues are part of each CDR3. The D gene is left open where the match is weak. Where a row states a size, it is once, few, many or the class of an expanded clone; other rows omit it.

j_call d_call v_call clone_size cdr3_nt cdr3_aa
TRBJ2-7 . TRBV6-1 . TGTGCCAGCAGTGAAGATGGCAGGGGTTACGAGCAGTACTTC CASSEDGRGYEQYF
TRBJ1-2 . TRBV5-1 . TGCGCCAGCAGCGGACGACCTATCAACAGGGAGTATAACTATGGCTACACCTTC CASSGRPINREYNYGYTF
TRBJ1-2 TRBD1 TRBV9 . TGTGCCAGCTGGACAGGATTCCCTAACTATGGCTACACCTTC CASWTGFPNYGYTF
TRBJ2-1 . TRBV30 . TGTGCCTGGAGTCCCCGTCTAGCGCCCTCCTACAATGAGCAGTTCTTC CAWSPRLAPSYNEQFF
TRBJ1-2 TRBD1 TRBV28 . TGTGCCAGCAGTTTATATGGGACAGGGTTTACCTACACCTTC CASSLYGTGFTYTF
TRBJ2-5 TRBD1 TRBV27 . TGTGCCAGCAGTTTAACCCGGGACAGTCTTTTCCAAGAGACCCAGTACTTC CASSLTRDSLFQETQYF
TRBJ1-5 . TRBV7-2 . TGTGCCAGCCGGATGGGGGGGGAGTCTAGCAATCAGCCCCAGCATTTT CASRMGGESSNQPQHF
TRBJ2-7 TRBD1 TRBV7-6 . TGTGCCAGCAGCTTAGGGGTTAGGGGGCCCCTCTCCTACGAGCAGTACTTC CASSLGVRGPLSYEQYF
TRBJ2-3 TRBD2 TRBV28 . TGTGCCAGCAGTCGAACTAGCGGGATTACAGATACGCAGTATTTT CASSRTSGITDTQYF
TRBJ1-6 . TRBV5-1 . TGCGCCAGCAGCTTGGGACAAACCAATAATTCACCCCTCCACTTT CASSLGQTNNSPLHF
TRBJ2-7 TRBD2 TRBV19 . TGTGCCAGTAGTCCAACCCGAGGACTAGCGGCAACCTACGAGCAGTACTTC CASSPTRGLAATYEQYF
TRBJ2-5 TRBD1 TRBV27 . TGTGCCAGCAGTTTATCGCAGGGGGCGAAAGGGACCCAGTACTTC CASSLSQGAKGTQYF
TRBJ1-1 . TRBV28 . TGTGCCAGCAGTCCCCTCGGGGGGCCCATGAACACTGAAGCTTTCTTT CASSPLGGPMNTEAFF
TRBJ2-1 . TRBV5-4 once TGTGCCAGCAGCGATCCCAGCTACAATGAGCAGTTCTTC CASSDPSYNEQFF
TRBJ1-6 . TRBV6-6 . TGTGCCAGCAGTTATCTACAGGGCTTTAATTCACCCCTCCACTTT CASSYLQGFNSPLHF
TRBJ2-1 . TRBV2 few TGTGCCAGCAATGCGGGGTCGAATGAGCAGTTCTTC CASNAGSNEQFF
TRBJ2-6 TRBD1 TRBV9 . TGTGCCAGCAGCTTAGACCCGGGACAGCTCTCTGGGGCCAACGTCCTGACTTTC CASSLDPGQLSGANVLTF
TRBJ2-1 TRBD2 TRBV7-9 . TGTGCCAGCAGCTTTAGCGGGACTGGCAATGAGCAGTTCTTC CASSFSGTGNEQFF
TRBJ1-5 TRBD1 TRBV9 . TGTGCCAGCAGCACAGGGGTGGGACAGCCCCAGCATTTT CASSTGVGQPQHF
TRBJ2-7 . TRBV20-1 once TGCAGTGCTATTGGGCGGGACGGGTACTTC CSAIGRDGYF
TRBJ1-2 . TRBV28 . TGTGCCAGCAGTTATCCCGTAGGGGCGAACTATGGCTACACCTTC CASSYPVGANYGYTF
TRBJ2-5 . TRBV5-1 . TGCGCCAGCAGCTTGGGTCGGGTACAAGAGACCCAGTACTTC CASSLGRVQETQYF
TRBJ2-5 TRBD2 TRBV28 . TGTGCCTCGGCATCAAGCGGGAGAAGGGAGACCCAGTACTTC CASASSGRRETQYF
TRBJ1-4 TRBD1 TRBV2 . TGTGCCAGCGCAGGGGGTGGCTCCCAAAAACTGTTTTTT CASAGGGSQKLFF
TRBJ2-7 TRBD2 TRBV28 . TGTGCCAGCAGTACTCCCGGGACTAGCGGGAGCCCCTACGAGCAGTACTTC CASSTPGTSGSPYEQYF
TRBJ1-1 TRBD1 TRBV5-1 . TGCGCCAGCAGCTTTGACAGGGGCGGATCGAACACTGAAGCTTTCTTT CASSFDRGGSNTEAFF
TRBJ2-3 . TRBV28 . TGTGCCAGCAGTTTAACCGGAGATACGCAGTATTTT CASSLTGDTQYF
TRBJ1-1 TRBD1 TRBV29-1 . TGCAGCGTTGAAGGGCGGTTGGACAGGGAAGCTTTCTTT CSVEGRLDREAFF
TRBJ2-7 TRBD2 TRBV15 . TGTGCCACCAGCAGAGGAGGACGGGGGGACGCCCGCTACGAGCAGTACTTC CATSRGGRGDARYEQYF
TRBJ2-5 . TRBV7-8 . TGTGCCAGCAGCTTAGCGGGAGTGAGGGGGGAGACCCAGTACTTC CASSLAGVRGETQYF
TRBJ2-7 . TRBV9 . TGTGCCAGCAGCGTCGGGAGTACCTACGAGCAGTACTTC CASSVGSTYEQYF
TRBJ1-2 . TRBV2 . TGTGCCAGCAGCGGCGTTACAGGCTTCGTTCGTGGCTACACCTTC CASSGVTGFVRGYTF
TRBJ2-3 TRBD2 TRBV9 once TGTGCCAGCAGCGTCGGGCTCGGGACTAGCGGGAGCCCAGATACGCAGTATTTT CASSVGLGTSGSPDTQYF
TRBJ2-7 TRBD1 TRBV14 . TGTGCCAGCAGCCCCCCCTTTGGGACAGCATTTTACGAGCAGTACTTC CASSPPFGTAFYEQYF
TRBJ2-2 TRBD2 TRBV25-1 . TGTGCCAGCAGTGATCATAGACTAGCGGTTAACACCGGGGAGCTGTTTTTT CASSDHRLAVNTGELFF
TRBJ2-7 TRBD2 TRBV27 . TGTGCCAGCAGCTTCACTAGCGGGAGTAGCGAGCAGTACTTC CASSFTSGSSEQYF
TRBJ1-1 . TRBV6-5 . TGTGCCAGCAGGTCAACACTGGGCTCCCCTGAAGCTTTCTTT CASRSTLGSPEAFF
TRBJ2-6 . TRBV18 . TGTGCCAGCTCACCAATAAACAGATCTGGGGCCAACGTCCTGACTTTC CASSPINRSGANVLTF
TRBJ2-5 TRBD2 TRBV9 once TGTGCCGAGCGGCGGGAGGGCCGGGAGACCCAGTACTTC CAERREGRETQYF
TRBJ2-2 TRBD2 TRBV5-1 . TGCGCCAGCAGCCAGCTATCTAGCGGGAGGGCCGCCGGGGAGCTGTTTTTT CASSQLSSGRAAGELFF
TRBJ1-6 TRBD1 TRBV27 . TGTGCCAGCAGTGTGATGACAGGGGCATTATCCTATAATTCACCCCTCCACTTT CASSVMTGALSYNSPLHF
TRBJ1-5 . TRBV5-5 . TGTGCCAGCAGCTCCGTAGAGGGCGTGAGCAATCAGCCCCAGCATTTT CASSSVEGVSNQPQHF
TRBJ1-1 TRBD1 TRBV5-1 . TGCGCCAGCAGCTTGGGTGACAGGGGAGACACTGAAGCTTTCTTT CASSLGDRGDTEAFF
TRBJ2-5 TRBD2 TRBV5-1 . TGCGCCAGCAGTCTAGCGGGAGGTCGGGGGCAAGAGACCCAGTACTTC CASSLAGGRGQETQYF
TRBJ1-2 TRBD1 TRBV10-2 once TGCGCCAGCAGTGATGCCGGGACAGCGTTAGCTAACTATGGCTACACCTTC CASSDAGTALANYGYTF
TRBJ2-5 . TRBV28 . TGTGCCAGCAGTGTATACAGGGGGGGGGCGGAGACCCAGTACTTC CASSVYRGGAETQYF
TRBJ2-7 . TRBV11-1 . TGTGCCAGCAGCTTATCCAGCGGGTCAGCCTACGAGCAGTACTTC CASSLSSGSAYEQYF
TRBJ2-1 TRBD2 TRBV27 . TGTGCCAGCAGTCTTCAGGGACTAGCGGGATACAATGAGCAGTTCTTC CASSLQGLAGYNEQFF
TRBJ2-2 TRBD2 TRBV9 . TGTGCCAGCAGCGTAGCTCCCCGGGTAGCGGGGTCCGGGGAGCTGTTTTTT CASSVAPRVAGSGELFF
TRBJ2-3 . TRBV27 . TGTGCCAGCAGTTTCGGGGGTCATAGCACAGATACGCAGTATTTT CASSFGGHSTDTQYF
TRBJ2-1 TRBD2 TRBV9 . TGTGCCAGCAGCGTAGGTTCTAGCGGGACTTCCTACAATGAGCAGTTCTTC CASSVGSSGTSYNEQFF
TRBJ2-2 TRBD1 TRBV7-7 . TGTGCCAGCAGCACGACAGGGGGCCCCGGGGAGCTGTTTTTT CASSTTGGPGELFF
TRBJ1-1 TRBD1 TRBV5-6 . TGTGCCAGCAGCCCGCTAGGGGACAGGGGGCCTGAAGCTTTCTTT CASSPLGDRGPEAFF
TRBJ2-3 . TRBV5-6 . TGTGCCAGCAGCTTCCCGACAGCAGCCAAATCTACAGATACGCAGTATTTT CASSFPTAAKSTDTQYF
TRBJ2-1 . TRBV27 many TGTGCCAGCAGTGGGGCGGGGAACAATGAGCAGTTCTTC CASSGAGNNEQFF
TRBJ2-3 TRBD2 TRBV2 . TGTGCCAGCAGGACTAGCGTGTACACAGATACGCAGTATTTT CASRTSVYTDTQYF
TRBJ2-1 . TRBV4-2 . TGTGCCAGCAGCCCCAGTGGGAGGGGGGATTACAATGAGCAGTTCTTC CASSPSGRGDYNEQFF
TRBJ2-7 TRBD2 TRBV7-9 once TGTGCCAGCAGCCTCGGACTAGCGGGAAGTCGCGAGCAGTACTTC CASSLGLAGSREQYF
TRBJ1-2 TRBD1 TRBV11-2 . TGTGCCAGCAGCTCATCAGGGGGTGGCTACACCTTC CASSSSGGGYTF